The 7 T cell receptor beta chains below were found in one sample sequenced in a study of T cells in Graves' hyperthyroidism and ophthalmopathy. It was RNA transcripts that yielded the amplified TCR beta CDR3 regions. A first-round RT-PCR of the TCR CDR3 used the HTBI primer set. Via MiXCR, TCRdb re-called the multiplex PCR reads, giving one row per CDR3 protein. Found here are about 600,000 distinct CDR3 sequences, about 16% of them singletons; the top ten hold roughly 3.4%. The sample comprised blood. Receptors originate from a woman aged 40-49 years with Graves' ophthalmopathy.

V and J are TRBV14 and TRBJ2-1; D is ambiguous. This CDR3 is 13 amino acids long. The V end was cut by 1 base, the J end by 4 bases, with 5 bases between. In germline, CDR1 is SGHDN, CDR2 FVKESK. The CDR3 loop reads CASSQGPYNEQFF. The CDR3 coding sequence is TGTGCCAGCAGCCAAGGTCCATACAATGAGCAGTTCTTC.

The chain has TRBV7-2 and TRBJ2-7; D remains ambiguous. Trimming left V 3 bases short and J 4 bases short, with 10 bases between. The CDR3 has 13 residues. Germline-derived CDR1 and CDR2 are SGHTA and FQGNSA. DNA of the CDR3: TGTGCCAGCAGCTTCTTCACCACGTACGAGCAGTACTTC. Translated, it gives CASSFFTTYEQYF.

J is TRBJ2-7 and V is TRBV2, with a weak D call TRBD1 (5 bases). V was shortened by 6 bases and J by 2 bases, with 14 bases between the two germline ends. The CDR3 consists of 14 residues. The germline V gene encodes CDR1 SNHLY and CDR2 FYNNEI. CDR3 protein: CASRLQGGAYEQYF. Written as DNA, the CDR3 is TGTGCCAGCAGACTCCAGGGTGGGGCCTACGAGCAGTACTTC.

This clonotype was counted only a few times. The chain is built from TRBV19 and TRBJ1-1; perhaps TRBD1 as D (6 bases). The germline gives CDR1 LNHDA, CDR2 SQIVND (reference sequence). The CDR3 has 14 residues. V was pared by 0 bases and J by 7 bases, with 12 bases between. Here the CDR3 reads CASSIDGGRGEAFF. CDR3 coding DNA: TGTGCCAGTAGTATAGACGGGGGGCGTGGTGAAGCTTTCTTT.

This clonotype was seen at least ten times. This sequence joins TRBV30 and TRBJ2-1; 13 nucleotides align to TRBD2. With 2 bases clipped from V and 2 bases from J, the junction kept 6 bases outside the gene matches. Germline lookup yields CDR1 GTSNPN and CDR2 SVGIG (reference sequence). This CDR3 has 17 amino acids. The CDR3 DNA reads TGTGCCTGGAGTAAACTAGCGGGGGGGGGAACCTACAATGAGCAGTTCTTC. This translates into CAWSKLAGGGTYNEQFF.

In its sample, this clonotype was seen many times. The CDR3 region has the DNA TGTGCCAGCAGTGAAGGCAGTCATGGCAATCAGCCCCAGCATTTT. Translated, it gives CASSEGSHGNQPQHF. The J gene is TRBJ1-5, the V gene TRBV2; D not certain. This CDR3 has 15 residues. The V and J ends lost 1 base and 2 bases respectively, with 9 bases between them. CDR1 and CDR2 from the germline V gene are SNHLY and FYNNEI.

This clonotype was counted between two and nine times. This chain uses TRBV20-1 with TRBJ1-5; D call uncertain. Germline V CDR1 and CDR2: DFQATT, SNEGSKA (reference sequence). This CDR3 contains 15 residues. Trimming took 7 bases from V and 2 from J, leaving 18 bases between them. The CDR3, as DNA: TGCAGTGTTCAGAGCGGACCACGGGGCAATCAGCCCCAGCATTTT. It specifies CSVQSGPRGNQPQHF.